These 22 T cell receptor beta chains were sequenced from one sample in a study of blood T cell repertoires in COVID-19 (dated by TCRdb to 2018 to 2020). Library method: the immunoSEQ multiplex PCR assay. The immuneACCESS repertoire file appears here via TCRdb, limited to in-frame rearrangements. These files lack a portion of the clones; in checked studies, under half of the deficit traces to unresolved V genes, and the cause of the others is not known. A total of some 140,000 clones appear in this sample, 75% to 80% of them only once. The ten largest account for roughly 1.7% of the sample. Material for sequencing was peripheral blood. All receptors derive from a man aged 80 or over with acute or convalescent COVID-19.

This chain uses TRBV5-1 with TRBJ2-7; maybe TRBD1 (5 bases). V was clipped by 0 bases and J by 3 bases, with 10 bases between them. Germline V gene data show CDR1 as SGHRS and CDR2 as YFSETQ. The CDR3 runs to 14 residues. CDR3 sequence reads: CASSLEWGGYEQYF. The DNA for the CDR3 is TGCGCCAGCAGCTTGGAATGGGGCGGCTACGAGCAGTACTTC. Combining the CDR3 with reference TRBV5-1 and TRBJ2-7 gives the whole variable domain KAGVTQTPRYLIKTRGQQVTLSCSPISGHRSVSWYQQTPGQGLQFLFEYFSETQRNKGNFPGRFSGRQFSNSRSEMNVSTLELGDSALYLCASSLEWGGYEQYFGPGTRLTVT.

The gene calls are TRBV4-3 and TRBJ1-3; a weak D match, TRBD1 (5 bases). The germline V gene encodes CDR1 LGHNA and CDR2 YSLEER. V gave up 0 bases and J gave up 3 bases, with 15 bases separating them. This CDR3 contains 17 residues. The CDR3 loop is CASSQDFGQGVGNTIYF. The CDR3 DNA sequence: TGCGCCAGCAGCCAAGATTTCGGGCAGGGCGTTGGAAACACCATATATTTT.

There are a few counts of this clone. The genes are TRBV19 and TRBJ1-5; 11 bases are shared with TRBD1. Trimming cost V 3 bases and J 6 bases; bases outside gene matches: 1. CDR1 LNHDA and CDR2 SQIVND come from the germline V gene (reference sequence). The CDR3 loop spans 14 amino acids. The CDR3 DNA reads as TGTGCCAGTAGTATGGACAGGGGGCGTCAGCCCCAGCATTTT. Residues: CASSMDRGRQPQHF. Full variable domain (rest looked up from reference TRBV19 and TRBJ1-5): DGGITQSPKYLFRKEGQNVTLSCEQNLNHDAMYWYRQDPGQGLRLIYYSQIVNDFQKGDIAEGYSVSREKKESFPLTVTSAQKNPTAFYLCASSMDRGRQPQHFGDGTRLSIL.

This clone has a count of ten or more. The sample contains more than one DNA sequence encoding this CDR3. V gene TRBV14 combines with J gene TRBJ1-1; D might be TRBD1 (6 bases). The CDR3 is 14 residues long. The germline V gene has CDR1 SGHDN and CDR2 FVKESK. The V gene lost 1 base and the J gene lost 4 bases, with 10 bases spanning the gap. CDR3 residues: CASSQVLGGTEAFF. The CDR3 bases are TGTGCCAGCAGCCAAGTTTTAGGGGGCACTGAAGCTTTCTTT.

In its sample, this clone was seen a few times. The genes are TRBV2 and TRBJ2-3; TRBD1 aligns across 9 bases. The CDR3 runs to 16 residues. CDR1 and CDR2 from the germline V gene are SNHLY and FYNNEI. The trim removed 4 bases at V and 5 bases at J, leaving 10 bases unmatched. In DNA, the CDR3 is TGTGCCAGCAGTGGGGCACAGGGGGCGATAAAAGATACGCAGTATTTT. Translating gives CASSGAQGAIKDTQYF.

This clone was detected once. V usage is TRBV9 and J usage is TRBJ2-1; D is perhaps TRBD1 (7 bases). The CDR3 runs 14 residues. Germline loops: CDR1 SGDLS, CDR2 YYNGEE. The germline V and J ends were trimmed by 3 bases and 1 base, with 8 bases remaining between them. CDR3 sequence (DNA): TGTGCCAGCAGCGCAGGGGGGTCCTACAATGAGCAGTTCTTC. Its protein is CASSAGGSYNEQFF.

The V call is TRBV6-6, the J call TRBJ1-2; perhaps TRBD1 as D (6 bases). The CDR3 is 13 residues long. Germline lookup yields CDR1 MNHNY and CDR2 SVGAGI (reference sequence). Trimming left V 3 bases short and J 6 bases short, with 11 bases between. In DNA, the CDR3 is TGTGCCAGCAGTTATGGACAGTCCCATGGCTACACCTTC. This translates into CASSYGQSHGYTF.

V gene TRBV28 combines with J gene TRBJ2-7, with 10 bases matching TRBD2. Unmatched junction bases numbered 7, after V lost 2 bases and J lost 3 bases. Germline values: CDR1 MDHEN, CDR2 SYDVKM. The CDR3 runs to 16 residues. CDR3 bases: TGTGCCAGCAGTTTAAGTAGCGGGGGGAACCGCTACGAGCAGTACGTC. Protein product: CASSLSSGGNRYEQYV.

Only one count was recorded for this clone. This chain links TRBV10-1 with TRBJ2-5, with 9 bases that match TRBD1. Germline V gene sequence: CDR1 WNHNN, CDR2 SYGVQD (reference sequence). The trim removed 5 bases at V and 4 bases at J, leaving 5 bases unmatched. The CDR3 extends over 14 amino acids. The CDR3 spells CASSSYRGPETQYF. The CDR3 DNA reads as TGCGCCAGCAGTTCATACAGGGGGCCAGAGACCCAGTACTTC.

V and J are TRBV5-1 and TRBJ1-4; 9 nucleotides match TRBD1. CDR3 length: 14 residues. V lost 1 base, J lost 12 bases, and 7 bases stayed unmatched. From germline, CDR1 is SGHRS and CDR2 YFSETQ. The chain's CDR3 is CASSLIGQGHELFF. CDR3 nucleotide sequence: TGCGCCAGCAGCTTGATTGGACAGGGGCACGAACTGTTTTTT.

This clone has more than one count but fewer than ten. The chain recombines TRBV27 with TRBJ2-1; 10 bases line up with TRBD2. CDR1 and CDR2 from the germline V gene are MNHEY and SMNVEV (reference sequence). CDR3 length: 17 residues. Trimming cost V 5 bases and J 0 bases; bases outside gene matches: 7. The CDR3 sequence: CASSVASGGLSYNEQFF. The CDR3 nucleotides read TGTGCCAGCAGTGTAGCTAGCGGGGGACTCTCCTACAATGAGCAGTTCTTC.

V and J are TRBV11-1 and TRBJ2-3; D is unclear. CDR1 and CDR2 from the germline V gene are SGHAT and FQDESV (reference sequence). This CDR3 comprises 12 residues. V was trimmed by 5 bases and J by 2 bases, leaving 5 bases between them. CDR3 in DNA: TGTGCCAGCAGCAGACTCACAGATACGCAGTATTTT. Translating it yields CASSRLTDTQYF.

The table lists this clone with a few counts. The CDR3 region is CASSDRYRVGNTIYF. As DNA, the CDR3 is TGTGCCAGCAGCGACCGATACAGGGTTGGAAACACCATATATTTT. The rearrangement links TRBV11-3 to TRBJ1-3; D perhaps matches TRBD1 (6 bases). V was trimmed by 5 bases and J by 3 bases, leaving 14 bases between them. Per germline, CDR1 SGHNT and CDR2 YENEEA. This CDR3 is 15 amino acids long.

V and J are TRBV24-1 and TRBJ2-2; D is undetermined. V lost 3 bases and J lost 2, with 3 bases in between. The CDR3 is 13 amino acids. The germline gives CDR1 KGHDR, CDR2 SFDVKD. The CDR3 region is CATSDPNTGELFF. CDR3 nucleotide sequence: TGTGCCACCAGTGATCCTAACACCGGGGAGCTGTTTTTT.

The gene calls are TRBV5-1 and TRBJ1-3; D might be TRBD1 (5 bases). The V and J ends lost 2 bases and 3 bases respectively, with 9 bases between them. Germline-derived CDR1 and CDR2 are SGHRS and YFSETQ. The CDR3 extends over 14 amino acids. CDR3 amino acids: CASSFGTDGNTIYF. For the CDR3, the DNA is TGCGCCAGCAGCTTCGGGACTGATGGAAACACCATATATTTT.

The chain links TRBV27 to TRBJ1-2; possible D gene TRBD1, 5 bases. The CDR3 is made up of 15 amino acids. Per germline, CDR1 MNHEY and CDR2 SMNVEV (reference sequence). V gave up 3 bases and J gave up 4 bases, with 15 bases separating them. The CDR3 spells CASSLEGRGFYGYTF. CDR3 sequence (DNA): TGTGCCAGCAGTTTGGAGGGACGGGGCTTCTATGGCTACACCTTC.

The chain couples TRBV15 to TRBJ1-2, with D possibly matching TRBD1 (6 bases). V dropped 3 bases and J dropped 8 bases, with 13 bases sitting between them. This CDR3 contains 13 residues. The germline V gene encodes CDR1 LNHNV and CDR2 YYDKDF (reference sequence). As DNA, the CDR3 is TGTGCCACCAGCAGCACAGGGATAGGGGGCTACACCTTC. Translated, it gives CATSSTGIGGYTF.

The rearrangement uses TRBV6-5 and TRBJ1-2, with 8 nucleotides matching TRBD1. This CDR3 is 14 amino acids long. The ends lost 8 bases at V and 4 bases at J; junction bases unmatched: 9. Per germline, CDR1 MNHEY and CDR2 SVGAGI. The CDR3 DNA reads TGTGCCAGCCGCTGGGGACAGGAGGGCTATGGCTACACCTTC. This translates into CASRWGQEGYGYTF.

The genes are TRBV7-9 and TRBJ1-1, with 10 bases matching TRBD1. CDR3 size: 15 residues. Per germline, CDR1 SEHNR and CDR2 FQNEAQ (reference sequence). The V and J ends lost 5 bases and 1 base, in that order; junction bases with no gene match: 4. The CDR3 nucleotides are TGTGCCAGCAGCAAGGGACAGGGGCGGAACACTGAAGCTTTCTTT. Amino acid sequence: CASSKGQGRNTEAFF.

This chain's CDR3 is CASSLWGGSTEAFF. CDR3 DNA sequence: TGCGCCAGCAGCTTGTGGGGAGGGAGCACTGAAGCTTTCTTT. The chain recombines TRBV5-1 with TRBJ1-1; D gene uncertain. Germline assignment: CDR1 SGHRS and CDR2 YFSETQ. V lost 1 base and J lost 4, with 11 bases in between. This CDR3 has 14 residues.

This chain uses TRBV10-2 with TRBJ2-1; 12 positions agree with TRBD1. Germline loops: CDR1 WSHSY, CDR2 SAAADI. J lost 5 bases, V lost 7 bases, and 6 bases had no gene match. CDR3 length: 15 residues. CDR3 amino acids: CASNPGQGAHNEQFF. The DNA for the CDR3 is TGCGCCAGCAATCCGGGACAGGGGGCCCACAATGAGCAGTTCTTC.

This chain joins TRBV3-1 (or the pseudogene TRBV3-2) and TRBJ2-3, with D possibly matching TRBD2 (6 bases). Looked up from germline, CDR1 is LGHDT and CDR2 is YNNKEL (reference sequence). The CDR3 is 18 residues long. Trimming cost V 0 bases and J 1 base, with 17 bases left between them. In DNA form, the CDR3 reads TGTGCCAGCAGCCAAGAAGACCTCGCCGGGAGTCGCACAGATACGCAGTATTTT. Translation gives CASSQEDLAGSRTDTQYF.